The 22 T cell receptor beta chains below all came from one sample that was sequenced in a study of cytomegalovirus exposure and HLA in healthy donors. PCR involved 60 Vbeta and 13 Jbeta primers. Clones were sequenced by immunoSEQ multiplex PCR, and TCRdb holds only the in-frame ones, with some missing. This sample carries 120,000 or so clones, 60% to 85% of them seen once, and the ten largest clones take roughly 3.2%. The sample comprised PBMCs. The origin of the receptors is a man aged 30-40 years in good health and CMV-seronegative.

The V gene is TRBV19, the J gene TRBJ2-7; 10 nucleotides line up with TRBD1. Germline CDR1 LNHDA, CDR2 SQIVND (reference sequence). The CDR3 contains 15 residues. J lost 3 bases, V lost 8 bases, and 10 bases had no gene match. CDR3 nucleotide sequence: TGTGCCAGTTCAAAATGGGACAGGGGTGGCTACGAGCAGTACTTC. Amino acids: CASSKWDRGGYEQYF.

The V gene is TRBV5-1, the J gene TRBJ2-7, with 10 bases identical to TRBD2. The V and J ends lost 6 bases and 7 bases, in that order; junction bases with no gene match: 16. CDR3 size: 16 residues. CDR1 is SGHRS, CDR2 YFSETQ, per germline. CDR3 sequence: CASTLSGTSAPGEQYF. The DNA of the CDR3 is TGCGCCAGCACCCTCTCGGGGACTAGCGCTCCGGGGGAGCAGTACTTC.

This clone appeared a single time. This chain joins TRBV5-1 and TRBJ1-1; D is possibly TRBD1 (5 bases). The CDR3 has 14 amino acids. Germline CDR1 and CDR2: SGHRS and YFSETQ. Trimming took off 3 bases at V and 3 bases at J, with 12 bases between the two ends. DNA of the CDR3: TGCGCCAGCAGCTCCAACGGGGGGTACACTGAAGCTTTCTTT. Amino acids: CASSSNGGYTEAFF.

V usage is TRBV19 and J usage is TRBJ2-3; 8 positions match TRBD1. The germline gives CDR1 LNHDA, CDR2 SQIVND (reference sequence). CDR3 length: 14 residues. V lost 3 bases to trimming and J lost 6 bases; unmatched junction nucleotides: 5. The DNA for the CDR3 is TGTGCCAGTAGTATCTTTACAGGGGGTGATACGCAGTATTTT. As protein: CASSIFTGGDTQYF.

The chain joins TRBV15 to TRBJ2-1, with D perhaps TRBD1 (6 bases). Trimming stripped 3 bases from V and 2 bases from J, with 11 bases between. This CDR3 spans 15 amino acids. Germline CDR1 and CDR2: LNHNV and YYDKDF (reference sequence). The CDR3 sequence: CATSSRQEAYNEQFF. The CDR3 nucleotides are TGTGCCACCAGCAGCCGACAGGAAGCCTACAATGAGCAGTTCTTC. The full variable domain, rest sourced from reference TRBV15 and TRBJ2-1, is DAMVIQNPRYQVTQFGKPVTLSCSQTLNHNVMYWYQQKSSQAPKLLFHYYDKDFNNEADTPDNFQSRRPNTSFCFLDIRSPGLGDTAMYLCATSSRQEAYNEQFFGPGTRLTVL.

This chain joins TRBV11-3 and TRBJ2-2, with 9 bases lining up with TRBD1. Losses at the gene ends were 6 bases for V and 4 bases for J; bases not matched to a gene: 6. The germline V gene has CDR1 SGHNT and CDR2 YENEEA. The CDR3 totals 15 residues. CDR3 in DNA: TGTGCCAGCAGTCAAGGGGACAGGGCCACCGGGGAGCTGTTTTTT. Translation: CASSQGDRATGELFF.

V and J are TRBV6-4 and TRBJ2-6, with 9 nucleotides matching TRBD2. CDR3 size: 18 residues. CDR1 MRHNA and CDR2 SNTAGT come from the germline V gene. With 0 bases clipped from V and 1 base from J, the junction kept 4 bases outside the gene matches. DNA of the CDR3: TGTGCCAGCAGTGACTCGACAAGCGGGGGGTCTGGGGCCAACGTCCTGACTTTC. It specifies CASSDSTSGGSGANVLTF.

CDR3 DNA: TGTGCCAGCAGCGGGGGAGGGCAAGGCTACACCTTC. Encoded protein: CASSGGGQGYTF. V and J are TRBV9 and TRBJ1-2, with no clear D. The CDR3 is 12 residues long. V lost 3 bases and J lost 8, with 11 bases in between. Germline V gene lookup returns CDR1 SGDLS and CDR2 YYNGEE. The whole variable domain, filled in from reference TRBV9 and TRBJ1-2, reads DSGVTQTPKHLITATGQRVTLRCSPRSGDLSVYWYQQSLDQGLQFLIQYYNGEERAKGNILERFSAQQFPDLHSELNLSSLELGDSALYFCASSGGGQGYTFGSGTRLTVV.

This chain uses TRBV7-2 with TRBJ2-3; the D gene is possibly TRBD1 (5 bases). CDR3 length: 17 residues. V lost 2 bases to trimming and J lost 5 bases, with 20 bases between them. Germline V gene lookup returns CDR1 SGHTA and CDR2 FQGNSA. The CDR3 is CASSLRTDIRGIDTQYF. CDR3 nucleotides: TGTGCCAGCAGCTTAAGGACCGACATTAGGGGAATAGATACGCAGTATTTT.

The CDR3 reads CASSHQRGANTGELFF. The CDR3 nucleotides are TGTGCCAGCTCACATCAGCGGGGAGCGAACACCGGGGAGCTGTTTTTT. The chain couples TRBV18 to TRBJ2-2; 7 bases map to TRBD2. Germline CDR1 is KGHSH and CDR2 is LQKENI. The CDR3 loop spans 16 amino acids. Germline trimming cut 4 bases from V and 0 bases from J; bases unmatched to any gene: 5.

The genes are TRBV2 and TRBJ2-7, with a tentative D call TRBD2 (5 bases). V was shortened by 4 bases and J by 2 bases, with 12 bases between the two germline ends. This CDR3 is built from 14 residues. Germline CDR1 SNHLY, CDR2 FYNNEI. The CDR3 is CASSGGAVTYEQYF. CDR3 sequence (DNA): TGTGCCAGCAGTGGCGGAGCGGTAACCTACGAGCAGTACTTC.

The chain combines TRBV7-9 with TRBJ2-7; TRBD2 agrees at 7 bases. The CDR3 spans 14 residues. After removal of 5 bases from V and 6 bases from J, the junction contained 10 bases not matched to a gene. Germline V gene lookup returns CDR1 SEHNR and CDR2 FQNEAQ (reference sequence). The CDR3 sequence: CASSASGGGSEQYF. CDR3 nucleotides: TGTGCCAGCAGCGCTTCCGGAGGCGGGAGCGAGCAGTACTTC.

The rearrangement joins TRBV28 to TRBJ1-2; D is uncertain. Germline assignment: CDR1 MDHEN and CDR2 SYDVKM. The CDR3 consists of 11 residues. V lost 11 bases and J 10 bases, leaving 17 bases between the germline ends. This CDR3 reads CASDGGRPYTF. Here the CDR3 DNA reads TGTGCCTCCGACGGAGGGAGGCCCTACACCTTC.

The chain is built from TRBV28 and TRBJ1-6; D not certain. Trimming shortened V by 2 bases and J by 4 bases, and 6 bases separated the two germline ends. Germline V gene sequence: CDR1 MDHEN, CDR2 SYDVKM. CDR3 size: 14 residues. CDR3 bases: TGTGCCAGCAGTTTAGGCCAGTATAATTCACCCCTCCACTTT. It translates to CASSLGQYNSPLHF.

This chain uses TRBV5-6 with TRBJ2-4; 7 bases fit TRBD1. V trimming: 1 base; J trimming: 7 bases; junction bases outside the gene matches: 8. There are 15 residues in the CDR3. CDR1 is SGHDT and CDR2 is YYEEEE in the germline V gene. The CDR3 region has the DNA TGTGCCAGCAGCTTGTACCGGGACAGTATTAACATTCAGTACTTC. Amino acids: CASSLYRDSINIQYF.

The gene calls are TRBV6-1 and TRBJ2-7; the D gene is possibly TRBD2 (6 bases). The CDR3 runs 14 residues. The V end was cut by 0 bases, the J end by 0 bases, with 6 bases between. Per germline, CDR1 MNHNS and CDR2 SASEGT. This CDR3 reads CASSEASGSYEQYF. The CDR3 coding sequence is TGTGCCAGCAGTGAAGCTAGCGGCTCCTACGAGCAGTACTTC.

The chain combines TRBV20-1 with TRBJ2-3; no clear D. Per the germline V gene, CDR1 is DFQATT and CDR2 is SNEGSKA (reference sequence). With 6 bases removed from V and 11 bases from J, the gap between germline ends came to 15 bases. This CDR3 region has 11 residues. The CDR3, as DNA: TGCAGTGCCCCTACTGGTAACGGGCAGTATTTT. This gives the protein CSAPTGNGQYF.

The V call is TRBV2, the J call TRBJ2-7; 11 bases match TRBD1. V was pared by 1 base and J by 4 bases, with 6 bases of the junction left unmatched. CDR1 and CDR2 from the germline V gene are SNHLY and FYNNEI. The CDR3 runs to 16 residues. CDR3 loop: CASSEGGTGGEYEQYF. CDR3 coding DNA: TGTGCCAGCAGTGAAGGGGGGACAGGGGGGGAATACGAGCAGTACTTC.

This chain uses TRBV5-1 with TRBJ2-6; TRBD1 matches 7 bases. Germline lookup yields CDR1 SGHRS and CDR2 YFSETQ. After removal of 4 bases from V and 0 bases from J, the junction contained 7 bases not matched to a gene. This CDR3 region has 17 residues. The CDR3 nucleotides read TGCGCCAGCAGCCCCTGGGACAGCGCCTCTGGGGCCAACGTCCTGACTTTC. It yields the protein CASSPWDSASGANVLTF.

This chain links TRBV4-2 with TRBJ1-1; D call uncertain. The ends were cut back, 0 bases at V and 4 bases at J, with 21 bases in the middle. The CDR3 length is 18 residues. Germline V gives CDR1 LGHNA, CDR2 YNFKEQ. The CDR3 protein is CASSQDIGILAGSTEAFF. CDR3 nucleotide sequence: TGTGCCAGCAGCCAAGATATCGGGATCCTGGCAGGTTCCACTGAAGCTTTCTTT.

This rearrangement joins TRBV9 to TRBJ1-6; maybe TRBD1 (5 bases). Germline V gene lookup returns CDR1 SGDLS and CDR2 YYNGEE. The CDR3 extends over 14 amino acids. V dropped 4 bases and J dropped 10 bases, with 15 bases sitting between them. The CDR3, as DNA: TGTGCCAGCAGCCCGAGGTCCGGGGGGTCACCCCTCCACTTT. It specifies CASSPRSGGSPLHF. Combining the CDR3 with reference TRBV9 and TRBJ1-6 gives the whole variable domain DSGVTQTPKHLITATGQRVTLRCSPRSGDLSVYWYQQSLDQGLQFLIQYYNGEERAKGNILERFSAQQFPDLHSELNLSSLELGDSALYFCASSPRSGGSPLHFGNGTRLTVT.

V gene TRBV27 combines with J gene TRBJ2-7, with a tentative D call TRBD2 (6 bases). Between the trimmed V and J ends, which lost 3 bases and 1 base, there was a span of 10 bases. The CDR3 sequence is 14 residues long. Germline V CDR1 and CDR2: MNHEY, SMNVEV (reference sequence). The CDR3 coding sequence is TGTGCCAGCAGTTTGGCGGGATCGTCCTACGAGCAGTACTTC. It codes for CASSLAGSSYEQYF.